These 9 T cell receptor beta chains originate from one sample sequenced in a study of blood T cells in healthy people across ages. For the second PCR, which ran for about 7 to 11 cycles, a sample-barcoded 5' primer and a J-beta primer mix were used. TCRdb fed the 5' RACE reads into MiXCR, producing one record per CDR3 protein. The sample carries about 1.4 million distinct CDR3 sequences, 45% to 70% recorded once. Sequenced: blood. The receptor set was obtained from a man aged 18 to 29 in good health.

This chain uses TRBV7-2 with TRBJ2-6; a weak D match, TRBD1 (6 bases). This CDR3 has 15 residues. Per the germline V gene, CDR1 is SGHTA and CDR2 is FQGNSA. V lost 5 bases and J lost 2, with 10 bases in between. The CDR3 protein is CASSPAGAGANVLTF. In DNA form, the CDR3 reads TGTGCCAGCAGCCCTGCAGGGGCTGGGGCCAACGTCCTGACTTTC.

This clonotype was seen a few times. CDR3 protein: CASSSPGSGTSETQYF. As DNA, the CDR3 is TGTGCCAGCAGCTCCCCCGGGAGCGGGACTTCGGAGACCCAGTACTTC. V usage is TRBV7-2 and J usage is TRBJ2-5; 7 positions match TRBD2. Trimming cost V 4 bases and J 5 bases; bases outside gene matches: 13. This CDR3 has 16 amino acids. The V gene's germline CDR1 is SGHTA and CDR2 FQGNSA.

The chain has TRBV7-9 and TRBJ2-1; possible D gene TRBD1, 6 bases. CDR3 length: 14 residues. The ends were cut back, 6 bases at V and 4 bases at J, with 13 bases in the middle. The germline V gene encodes CDR1 SEHNR and CDR2 FQNEAQ (reference sequence). CDR3: CASSSRTDYNEQFF. CDR3 in DNA: TGTGCCAGCAGTTCACGGACAGATTACAATGAGCAGTTCTTC.

V and J are TRBV3-1 and TRBJ2-2; no firm D call. This CDR3 comprises 15 residues. Germline V CDR1 and CDR2: LGHDT, YNNKEL (reference sequence). The V end lost 0 bases, the J end lost 1 base, and 6 bases lay between the germline ends. CDR3 nucleotides: TGTGCCAGCAGCCAAGACTACCAGAACACCGGGGAGCTGTTTTTT. Translating gives CASSQDYQNTGELFF.

The rearrangement joins TRBV28 to TRBJ2-4; D is uncertain. The end of the DNA fits TRBJ2-7 better, so the J call may be wrong. This CDR3 is 14 amino acids long. Germline V gene lookup returns CDR1 MDHEN and CDR2 SYDVKM. The DNA for the CDR3 is TGTGCCAGCAGTTTAAACCCAGGCATGGACGAGCAGTACTTC. Protein: CASSLNPGMDEQYF.

The chain carries TRBV12-3 or TRBV12-4 and TRBJ2-3; 13 bases fit TRBD2. V lost 8 bases to trimming and J lost 6 bases; unmatched junction nucleotides: 8. The CDR3 runs 15 residues. The CDR3 reads CASGTSGVPPDTQYF. DNA of the CDR3: TGTGCCAGCGGGACTAGCGGGGTTCCTCCGGATACGCAGTATTTT.

The chain combines TRBV20-1 with TRBJ2-7; 9 bases line up with TRBD1. This CDR3 comprises 14 residues. Germline CDR1 DFQATT, CDR2 SNEGSKA (reference sequence). The V segment lost 5 bases and the J segment 6 bases; nucleotides outside the gene matches: 11. DNA of the CDR3: TGCAGTGCTGAGAGGGGACAGGGATCGGGCGAGCAGTACTTC. As protein: CSAERGQGSGEQYF.

The chain uses TRBV2 and TRBJ2-3, with 13 nucleotides matching TRBD2. Per germline, CDR1 SNHLY and CDR2 FYNNEI. The CDR3 sequence is 17 residues long. V gave up 0 bases and J gave up 2 bases; unmatched junction bases: 2. The CDR3 loop reads CASSEATSGRVTDTQYF. DNA for the CDR3: TGTGCCAGCAGTGAAGCTACTAGCGGGAGGGTCACAGATACGCAGTATTTT. Full variable domain (rest looked up from reference TRBV2 and TRBJ2-3): EPEVTQTPSHQVTQMGQEVILRCVPISNHLYFYWYRQILGQKVEFLVSFYNNEISEKSEIFDDQFSVERPDGSNFTLKIRSTKLEDSAMYFCASSEATSGRVTDTQYFGPGTRLTVL.

The gene calls are TRBV12-3 or TRBV12-4 and TRBJ2-5, with 9 bases lining up with TRBD1. There are 14 residues in the CDR3. V gave up 3 bases and J gave up 3 bases; unmatched junction bases: 2. The CDR3 sequence: CASSFGQGKETQYF. In DNA form, the CDR3 reads TGTGCCAGCAGTTTCGGACAGGGGAAAGAGACCCAGTACTTC.